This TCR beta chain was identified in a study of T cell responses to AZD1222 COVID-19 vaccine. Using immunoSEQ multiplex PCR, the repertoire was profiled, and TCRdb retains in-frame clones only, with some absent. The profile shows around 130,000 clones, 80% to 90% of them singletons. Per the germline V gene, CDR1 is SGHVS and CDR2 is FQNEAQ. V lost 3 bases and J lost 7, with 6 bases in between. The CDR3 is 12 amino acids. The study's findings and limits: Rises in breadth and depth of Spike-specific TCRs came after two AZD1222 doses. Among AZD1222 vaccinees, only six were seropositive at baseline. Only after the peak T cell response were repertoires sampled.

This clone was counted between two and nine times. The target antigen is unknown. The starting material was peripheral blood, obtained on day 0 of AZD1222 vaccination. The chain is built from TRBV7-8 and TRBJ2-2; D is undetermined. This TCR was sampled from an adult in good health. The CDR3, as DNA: TGTGCCAGCAGCTTGGGATACGGGGAGCTGTTTTTT. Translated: CASSLGYGELFF.